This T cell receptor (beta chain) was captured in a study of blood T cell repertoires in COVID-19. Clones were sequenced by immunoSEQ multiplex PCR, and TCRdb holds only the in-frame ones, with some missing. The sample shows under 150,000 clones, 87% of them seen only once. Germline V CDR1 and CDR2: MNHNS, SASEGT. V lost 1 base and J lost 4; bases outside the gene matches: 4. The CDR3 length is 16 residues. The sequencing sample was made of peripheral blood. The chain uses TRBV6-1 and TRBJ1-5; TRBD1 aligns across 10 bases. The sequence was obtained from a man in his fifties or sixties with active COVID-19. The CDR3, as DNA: TGTGCCAGCAGTGAAGGGTGGACAGGGGGTAATCAGCCCCAGCATTTT. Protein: CASSEGWTGGNQPQHF.